Listed below are T cell receptor beta chains from one sample, sequenced in a study of blood T cell repertoires in COVID-19. Libraries were prepared by immunoSEQ multiplex PCR; TCRdb keeps only in-frame clonotypes and omits some of them. Of roughly 230,000 clones in the sample, approximately 83% are singletons; the top ten hold less than 8%. Sequencing used peripheral blood. The receptors here all came from a woman between 45 and 65 years old with acute or convalescent COVID-19. Both conserved end residues are part of each CDR3. D genes are given only for firm matches. Only part of the rows carry a size: once, few, many, or a class if the clone is expanded.

v_gene: TRBV2
j_gene: TRBJ1-1
abundance: .
d_gene: .
CDR3nt: TGTGCCAGCATTGGGAGGGCTTTCACTGAAGCTTTCTTT
CDR3aa: CASIGRAFTEAFF

v_gene: TRBV4-3
j_gene: TRBJ1-4
abundance: .
d_gene: .
CDR3nt: TGCGCCAGCAGCTACTCCGGGACAACAGCTGAAAAACTGTTTTTT
CDR3aa: CASSYSGTTAEKLFF

v_gene: TRBV10-3
j_gene: TRBJ2-2
abundance: once
d_gene: TRBD2
CDR3nt: TGTGCCATCAGTCCGATGGCAGCGGGAGAAGGGCCCGGGGAGCTGTTTTTT
CDR3aa: CAISPMAAGEGPGELFF

v_gene: TRBV18
j_gene: TRBJ2-5
abundance: .
d_gene: TRBD2
CDR3nt: TGTGCCAGCTCATCACTCGGACTAGCGGAGCAGTACCAAGAGACCCAGTACTTC
CDR3aa: CASSSLGLAEQYQETQYF

v_gene: TRBV28
j_gene: TRBJ2-7
abundance: few
d_gene: TRBD1
CDR3nt: TGTGCCAGCAGTCCGCAGGGGGTATCCTACGAGCAGTACTTC
CDR3aa: CASSPQGVSYEQYF

v_gene: TRBV19
j_gene: TRBJ1-5
abundance: .
d_gene: TRBD1
CDR3nt: TGTGCCAGTAGTATTCGGACAGGGGGGAGCAATCAGCCCCAGCATTTT
CDR3aa: CASSIRTGGSNQPQHF

v_gene: TRBV11-3
j_gene: TRBJ2-5
abundance: .
d_gene: TRBD2
CDR3nt: TGTGCCAGCAGCAAGACTAGCGGGGGAGAGACCCAGTACTTC
CDR3aa: CASSKTSGGETQYF

v_gene: TRBV19
j_gene: TRBJ1-2
abundance: once
d_gene: .
CDR3nt: TGTGCCAGTAGTATAGCTTTAGACATTAACTATGGCTACACCTTC
CDR3aa: CASSIALDINYGYTF

v_gene: TRBV28
j_gene: TRBJ2-2
abundance: .
d_gene: .
CDR3nt: TGTGCCAGCAGTCAAGAAGTCAGGGGTTACACCGGGGAGCTGTTTTTT
CDR3aa: CASSQEVRGYTGELFF

v_gene: TRBV11-3
j_gene: TRBJ2-3
abundance: few
d_gene: .
CDR3nt: TGTGCCAGCAGCTTAGATCTAGGAGATACGCAGTATTTT
CDR3aa: CASSLDLGDTQYF

v_gene: TRBV28
j_gene: TRBJ1-2
abundance: .
d_gene: TRBD1
CDR3nt: TGTGCCAGCAGTTTCTTATTAGGGACAGGGTCAAGAAACTATGGCTACACCTTC
CDR3aa: CASSFLLGTGSRNYGYTF

v_gene: TRBV5-1
j_gene: TRBJ2-2
abundance: once
d_gene: TRBD1
CDR3nt: TGCGCCAGCTCAGGGACAGGGGACCTTTCCACCGGGGAGCTGTTTTTT
CDR3aa: CASSGTGDLSTGELFF

v_gene: TRBV30
j_gene: TRBJ2-5
abundance: once
d_gene: .
CDR3nt: TGTGCCTGGAGTGTACAGGAGACCCAGTACTTC
CDR3aa: CAWSVQETQYF

v_gene: TRBV6-5
j_gene: TRBJ1-2
abundance: .
d_gene: .
CDR3nt: TGTGCCAGCAGAGACCTGGGGGGGTATGGCTACACCTTC
CDR3aa: CASRDLGGYGYTF

v_gene: TRBV30
j_gene: TRBJ1-1
abundance: once
d_gene: .
CDR3nt: TGTGCCTCTCAGGCCAGGGGGAACACTGAAGCTTTCTTT
CDR3aa: CASQARGNTEAFF

v_gene: TRBV5-6
j_gene: TRBJ2-1
abundance: .
d_gene: .
CDR3nt: TGTGCCAGCAGCTCAATTAATGTAGATGAGCAGTTCTTC
CDR3aa: CASSSINVDEQFF

v_gene: TRBV11-2
j_gene: TRBJ1-3
abundance: .
d_gene: TRBD1
CDR3nt: TGTGCCAGCAGCCGGGACAGGGTTGGAAACACCATATATTTT
CDR3aa: CASSRDRVGNTIYF

v_gene: TRBV18
j_gene: TRBJ1-3
abundance: .
d_gene: .
CDR3nt: TGTGCCAGCTCACCAACTTCGGGGGGAAACACCATATATTTT
CDR3aa: CASSPTSGGNTIYF

v_gene: TRBV27
j_gene: TRBJ1-6
abundance: .
d_gene: .
CDR3nt: TGTGCCAGCAGTTTAAGAGGGCAGGAATCACCCCTCCACTTT
CDR3aa: CASSLRGQESPLHF

v_gene: TRBV19
j_gene: TRBJ1-5
abundance: .
d_gene: .
CDR3nt: TGTGCCAGTAGTATAAGGAGGGATCAGCCCCAGCATTTT
CDR3aa: CASSIRRDQPQHF

v_gene: TRBV3-1/TRBV3-2
j_gene: TRBJ1-5
abundance: .
d_gene: .
CDR3nt: TGTGCCAGCAGACCTTCAGGGGCTCAGCCCCAGCATTTT
CDR3aa: CASRPSGAQPQHF

v_gene: TRBV12-3/TRBV12-4
j_gene: TRBJ1-2
abundance: few
d_gene: TRBD1
CDR3nt: TGTGCCAGCAGGGGTGGACAGGGCAGTGGCTACACCTTC
CDR3aa: CASRGGQGSGYTF

v_gene: TRBV3-1/TRBV3-2
j_gene: TRBJ1-6
abundance: once
d_gene: .
CDR3nt: TGTGCCAGCAGCCAAGCGGGGTCGGGGGTCGGAGGTTCACCCCTCCACTTT
CDR3aa: CASSQAGSGVGGSPLHF

v_gene: TRBV7-9
j_gene: TRBJ2-3
abundance: .
d_gene: TRBD2
CDR3nt: TGTGCCAGCAGCTCGCCCAGACTAGCGGTGATCACAGATACGCAGTATTTT
CDR3aa: CASSSPRLAVITDTQYF

v_gene: TRBV7-8
j_gene: TRBJ1-1
abundance: .
d_gene: .
CDR3nt: TGTGCCAGCAGCTTATCTACGGGGGGACTGGGTGAAGCTTTCTTT
CDR3aa: CASSLSTGGLGEAFF

v_gene: TRBV7-2
j_gene: TRBJ2-3
abundance: few
d_gene: TRBD2
CDR3nt: TGTGCCAGCAGCTCCTTTATGGGGGGGGTTTTTGCAGATACGCAGTATTTT
CDR3aa: CASSSFMGGVFADTQYF

v_gene: TRBV29-1
j_gene: TRBJ1-5
abundance: .
d_gene: .
CDR3nt: TGCAGCGCAAAGTTCGGGGGAAATAGCAATCAGCCCCAGCATTTT
CDR3aa: CSAKFGGNSNQPQHF

v_gene: TRBV10-2
j_gene: TRBJ1-2
abundance: .
d_gene: .
CDR3nt: TGCGCCAGCAGTTCAGGGTCCGGCTATGGCTACACCTTC
CDR3aa: CASSSGSGYGYTF

v_gene: TRBV4-2
j_gene: TRBJ1-2
abundance: .
d_gene: .
CDR3nt: TGTGCCAGCAGCCAAGATCGTTGGGCCAGTGGCTACACCTTC
CDR3aa: CASSQDRWASGYTF

v_gene: TRBV6-6
j_gene: TRBJ1-3
abundance: once
d_gene: .
CDR3nt: TGTGCCAGCAACCGGGGGGCAGGGCTGCCTGGGGCGTTAGATTTT
CDR3aa: CASNRGAGLPGALDF

v_gene: TRBV18
j_gene: TRBJ1-5
abundance: once
d_gene: .
CDR3nt: TGTGCCAGCTCCCCCGACAGAAATCAGCCCCAGCATTTT
CDR3aa: CASSPDRNQPQHF

v_gene: TRBV6-2/TRBV6-3
j_gene: TRBJ2-4
abundance: .
d_gene: TRBD1
CDR3nt: TGTGCCAGCAGTTACACGACAGGGGCCAAAAACATTCAGTACTTC
CDR3aa: CASSYTTGAKNIQYF

v_gene: TRBV6-6
j_gene: TRBJ1-2
abundance: .
d_gene: .
CDR3nt: TGTGCAGCCCAGGAGGGAAACTATGGCTACACCTTC
CDR3aa: CAAQEGNYGYTF

v_gene: TRBV7-9
j_gene: TRBJ2-5
abundance: .
d_gene: .
CDR3nt: TGTGCCAGCAGGACCCTAACAGGGAAGGAGACCCAGTACTTC
CDR3aa: CASRTLTGKETQYF

v_gene: TRBV29-1
j_gene: TRBJ1-4
abundance: once
d_gene: TRBD1
CDR3nt: TGCAGCGTTGTGCTACGGGGTGCAGGGGGACTTGAAAAACTGTTTTTT
CDR3aa: CSVVLRGAGGLEKLFF

v_gene: TRBV4-2
j_gene: TRBJ1-4
abundance: .
d_gene: .
CDR3nt: TGTGCCAGCAGCCTCGGGTTTGGACAGAGGACAACTAATGAAAAACTGTTTTTT
CDR3aa: CASSLGFGQRTTNEKLFF

v_gene: TRBV3-1/TRBV3-2
j_gene: TRBJ2-1
abundance: .
d_gene: TRBD2
CDR3nt: TGTGCCAGCAGCCAACTAGCGGGAGGGCACAATGAGCAGTTCTTC
CDR3aa: CASSQLAGGHNEQFF

v_gene: TRBV19
j_gene: TRBJ2-1
abundance: .
d_gene: TRBD2
CDR3nt: TGTGCCAGTAAAAAGGGACTAGGGTTAAGAAATGAGCAGTTCTTC
CDR3aa: CASKKGLGLRNEQFF